These 18 T cell receptor beta chains were sequenced from one sample in a study of T cells in Graves' hyperthyroidism and ophthalmopathy. There were TCR beta CDR3 regions amplified from RNA transcripts. The primer set for the first-round RT-PCR of the TCR CDR3 was HTBI. TCRdb re-derived calls from the multiplex PCR reads in MiXCR, one entry per CDR3 protein. The sample lists approximately 590,000 distinct CDR3 sequences; around 42% were seen once. The sample consisted of peripheral blood or thyroid tissue (not recorded which). Receptor source: a woman between 18 and 29 years old with Graves' hyperthyroidism.

The rearrangement uses TRBV29-1 and TRBJ2-5; D not resolved. CDR1 is SQVTM and CDR2 is ANQGSEA in the germline V gene. CDR3 length: 9 residues. V was pared by 4 bases and J by 7 bases, with 4 bases between. This CDR3 is CSVGGTQYF. CDR3 DNA sequence: TGCAGCGTTGGGGGGACCCAGTACTTC.

The chain recombines TRBV19 with TRBJ2-3; no definite D call. Germline V gene lookup returns CDR1 LNHDA and CDR2 SQIVND (reference sequence). The CDR3 consists of 13 residues. Trimming removed 5 bases at V and 8 bases at J, with 14 bases between. DNA of the CDR3: TGTGCCAGTAGTCCCTTCCAGATGGGTACGCAGTATTTT. Protein: CASSPFQMGTQYF.

Many counts were recorded for this clonotype. The rearrangement uses TRBV2 and TRBJ2-5; possibly TRBD1 for D (6 bases). Trimming removed 6 bases from V and 0 bases from J, with 8 bases in between. The CDR3 spans 13 residues. Per the germline V gene, CDR1 is SNHLY and CDR2 is FYNNEI. The CDR3 coding sequence is TGTGCCAGCAGAGGACAGTACCAAGAGACCCAGTACTTC. Residues: CASRGQYQETQYF.

This clonotype came up many times. The V and J genes are TRBV7-2 and TRBJ2-7, with a tentative D call TRBD2 (5 bases). CDR3 size: 15 residues. Trimming stripped 4 bases from V and 0 bases from J, with 13 bases between. Germline CDR1 SGHTA, CDR2 FQGNSA. The CDR3 reads CASSSRGFGSYEQYF. CDR3 sequence (DNA): TGTGCCAGCAGCTCGCGCGGGTTTGGCTCCTACGAGCAGTACTTC.

There are a few counts of this clonotype. V and J are TRBV16 and TRBJ2-7; D is possibly TRBD1 (5 bases). This CDR3 contains 13 residues. V was cut by 0 bases and J by 6 bases, with 9 bases left in between. CDR1 and CDR2 from the germline V gene are KGHSY and FQNENV. The CDR3 DNA is TGTGCCAGCAGCCAATCGAACCAGGGCGAGCAGTACTTC. This sequence encodes CASSQSNQGEQYF.

As regards this clonotype: A junction boundary mismatches the germline segment, possibly from a read error. The rearrangement uses TRBV15 and TRBJ1-1, with no clear D. The germline V gene has CDR1 LNHNV and CDR2 YYDKDF (reference sequence). This CDR3 contains 12 residues. The CDR3 DNA reads as TGTGCCGCCAGCAGAGATCGGGATGAAGCTTTCTTT. It specifies CAASRDRDEAFF.

On this clonotype itself: Germline and junction disagree at one end, which may indicate a read error. The J gene is TRBJ2-5, the V gene TRBV7-3; TRBD2 might be the D (5 bases). From germline, CDR1 is SGHTA and CDR2 FQGTGA. The CDR3 loop spans 11 amino acids. The CDR3 here is CVSGQLETQYF. CDR3 coding DNA: TGTGTCAGCGGTCAGTTGGAGACCCAGTACTTC. The variable domain in full, completed from reference TRBV7-3 and TRBJ2-5, reads GAGVSQTPSNKVTEKGKYVELRCDPISGHTALYWYRQSLGQGPEFLIYFQGTGAADDSGLPNDRFFAVRPEGSVSTLKIQRTERGDSAVYLCVSGQLETQYFGPGTRLLVL.

The gene calls are TRBV29-1 and TRBJ2-2, with unresolved D. V lost 8 bases, J lost 5 bases, and 12 bases lay in between. The CDR3 is 12 residues long. Germline V gives CDR1 SQVTM, CDR2 ANQGSEA. CDR3 DNA: TGCAGCCCCACGGAAATAACCGGGGAGCTGTTTTTT. Translation gives CSPTEITGELFF.

This clonotype has at least ten counts. The J gene is TRBJ2-7, the V gene TRBV10-3, with a tentative D call TRBD1 (6 bases). This CDR3 region has 13 residues. The germline V gene has CDR1 ENHRY and CDR2 SYGVKD. V was shortened by 4 bases and J by 5 bases, with 12 bases between the two germline ends. The CDR3 spells CAISAGDGDEQYF. CDR3 in DNA: TGTGCCATCAGTGCAGGGGACGGCGACGAGCAGTACTTC.

This clonotype appeared a few times. J is TRBJ1-3 and V is TRBV20-1; D not resolved. This CDR3 is 14 amino acids long. The germline gives CDR1 DFQATT, CDR2 SNEGSKA (reference sequence). Deletions cut 3 bases from V and 3 bases from J, with 12 bases between. Here the CDR3 reads CSASSRVNGNTIYF. The CDR3 nucleotides are TGCAGTGCTAGCTCCAGAGTGAATGGAAACACCATATATTTT.

The chain recombines TRBV20-1 with TRBJ1-6; D call uncertain. Germline CDR1 DFQATT, CDR2 SNEGSKA (reference sequence). The V and J ends lost 0 bases and 11 bases respectively, with 8 bases between them. This CDR3 is built from 12 residues. This CDR3 reads CSAREGGTPLHF. The CDR3 DNA follows: TGCAGTGCTAGAGAAGGCGGGACACCCCTCCACTTT.

This clonotype was observed at least ten times. CDR3 coding DNA: TGTGCCAGCAGCCAATTCGGGGGCAGAGAGACCCAGTACTTC. This codes for CASSQFGGRETQYF. V usage is TRBV7-9 and J usage is TRBJ2-5, with D perhaps TRBD1 or TRBD2 (6 bases each). With 5 bases removed from V and 4 bases from J, the gap between germline ends came to 14 bases. Germline CDR1 is SEHNR and CDR2 is FQNEAQ (reference sequence). The CDR3 is made up of 14 amino acids.

Concerning this clonotype itself: At one end the junction does not follow the germline gene, possibly because of a read error. The CDR3 loop reads CSVTTGGGEQDF. In DNA, the CDR3 is TGCAGCGTGACGACTGGCGGCGGCGAGCAGGACTTC. The chain joins TRBV29-1 to TRBJ2-7; no clear D gene. From germline, CDR1 is SQVTM and CDR2 ANQGSEA. The CDR3 has 12 residues.

This clonotype was seen many times. This chain joins TRBV2 and TRBJ2-5; D not certain. The germline V and J ends were trimmed by 6 bases and 3 bases, with 11 bases remaining between them. Germline CDR1 and CDR2: SNHLY and FYNNEI. CDR3 length: 13 amino acids. CDR3 protein: CASSPDMEETQYF. CDR3 sequence (DNA): TGTGCCAGCAGCCCAGACATGGAAGAGACCCAGTACTTC. Full variable domain (missing parts from reference TRBV2 and TRBJ2-5): EPEVTQTPSHQVTQMGQEVILRCVPISNHLYFYWYRQILGQKVEFLVSFYNNEISEKSEIFDDQFSVERPDGSNFTLKIRSTKLEDSAMYFCASSPDMEETQYFGPGTRLLVL.

V usage is TRBV20-1 and J usage is TRBJ1-3, with D uncertain. Germline V gene data show CDR1 as DFQATT and CDR2 as SNEGSKA (reference sequence). The CDR3 covers 13 residues. Trimming left V 4 bases short and J 0 bases short, with 7 bases between. CDR3 bases: TGCAGTGCTATCCGGGGCTCTGGAAACACCATATATTTT. Its translation: CSAIRGSGNTIYF.

This chain uses TRBV7-3 with TRBJ2-7, with D possibly matching TRBD1 (6 bases). The V gene's germline CDR1 is SGHTA and CDR2 FQGTGA. The CDR3 sequence is 15 residues long. Trimming left V 3 bases short and J 4 bases short, with 16 bases between. CDR3 sequence reads: CASSFDGTREYEQYF. The CDR3 DNA follows: TGTGCCAGCAGCTTTGATGGGACAAGAGAATACGAGCAGTACTTC.

Many counts were recorded for this clonotype. The chain links TRBV10-3 to TRBJ2-2; D may be TRBD2 (6 bases). The germline V and J ends were trimmed by 2 bases and 3 bases, with 7 bases remaining between them. The CDR3 totals 14 residues. Germline CDR1 and CDR2: ENHRY and SYGVKD. CDR3 in DNA: TGTGCCATCAGTGAGCCGGGGGACACCGGGGAGCTGTTTTTT. Translated: CAISEPGDTGELFF.

As to this clonotype: A much larger clonotype is one base distant, so this may be a read error. The chain employs TRBV10-3 and TRBJ1-5; D is unresolved. V was trimmed by 3 bases and J by 0 bases, leaving 9 bases between them. Germline values: CDR1 ENHRY, CDR2 SYGVKD. There are 15 residues in the CDR3. The CDR3 protein is CAISERDSSNQPQHF. The CDR3 DNA sequence: TGTGCCATCAGTGAACGGGATAGTAGCAATCAGCCCCAGCATTTT.